This TCR beta chain was found in a study of blood T cell repertoires in COVID-19. For the study at large: Acute and convalescent COVID-19 samples came from the United States, Italy and Spain.

The CDR3 is 15 residues long. CDR1 SGHRS and CDR2 YFSETQ come from the germline V gene. The V gene lost 0 bases and the J gene lost 2 bases, with 6 bases spanning the gap. Methods used by the authors: Using reference gene primer amplification, nucleated cell counts were estimated. The protocol was immunoSEQ multiplex PCR, while the TCRdb copy is restricted to in-frame clones and leaves out a portion. V, J and clone size are those of that table, while D and trimming were read from the DNA. The sample records about 140,000 clones, 76% being singletons. This sequence joins TRBV5-1 and TRBJ2-6; D gene ambiguous. The sequence came from a woman aged 80 or over with active or convalescent COVID-19. Sample: peripheral blood. The CDR3 loop reads CASSLASTGANVLTF. The CDR3 coding sequence is TGCGCCAGCAGCTTGGCGAGCACTGGGGCCAACGTCCTGACTTTC.